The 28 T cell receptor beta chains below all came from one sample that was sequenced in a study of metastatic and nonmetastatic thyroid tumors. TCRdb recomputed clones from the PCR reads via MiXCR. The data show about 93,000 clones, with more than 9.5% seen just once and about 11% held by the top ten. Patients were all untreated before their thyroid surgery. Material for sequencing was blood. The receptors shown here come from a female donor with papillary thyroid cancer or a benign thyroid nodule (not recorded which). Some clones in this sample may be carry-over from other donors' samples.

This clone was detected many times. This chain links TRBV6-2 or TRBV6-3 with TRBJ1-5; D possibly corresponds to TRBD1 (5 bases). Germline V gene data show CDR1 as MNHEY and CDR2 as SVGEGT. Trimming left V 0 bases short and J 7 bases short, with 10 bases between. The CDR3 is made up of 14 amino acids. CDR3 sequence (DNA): TGTGCCAGCAGTTACTCGACAGTCGGGCAGCCCCAGCATTTT. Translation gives CASSYSTVGQPQHF.

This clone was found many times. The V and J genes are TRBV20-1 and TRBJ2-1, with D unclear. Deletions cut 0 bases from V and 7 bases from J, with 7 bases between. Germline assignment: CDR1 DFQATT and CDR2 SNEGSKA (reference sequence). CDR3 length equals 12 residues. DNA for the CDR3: TGCAGTGCTAGAGAGGGGTATAATGAGCAGTTCTTC. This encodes CSAREGYNEQFF.

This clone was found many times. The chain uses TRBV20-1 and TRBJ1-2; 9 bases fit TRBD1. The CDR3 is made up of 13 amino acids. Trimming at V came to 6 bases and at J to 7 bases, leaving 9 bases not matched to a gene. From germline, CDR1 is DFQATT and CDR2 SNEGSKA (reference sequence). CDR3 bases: TGCAGTGCGCCAACAACAGGGGGCCGTGGCTACACCTTC. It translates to CSAPTTGGRGYTF.

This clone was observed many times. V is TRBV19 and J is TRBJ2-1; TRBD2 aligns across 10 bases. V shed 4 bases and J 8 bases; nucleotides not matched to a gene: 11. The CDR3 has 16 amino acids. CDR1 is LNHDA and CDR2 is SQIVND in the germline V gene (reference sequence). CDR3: CASSRQLAGDVDEQFF. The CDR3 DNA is TGTGCCAGTAGTAGACAGCTAGCGGGAGATGTAGATGAGCAGTTCTTC.

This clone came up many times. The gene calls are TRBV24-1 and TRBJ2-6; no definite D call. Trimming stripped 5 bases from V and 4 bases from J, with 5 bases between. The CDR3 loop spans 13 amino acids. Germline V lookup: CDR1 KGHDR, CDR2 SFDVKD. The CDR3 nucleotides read TGTGCCACCAGTGTGTCAGGGGCCAACGTCCTGACTTTC. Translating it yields CATSVSGANVLTF.

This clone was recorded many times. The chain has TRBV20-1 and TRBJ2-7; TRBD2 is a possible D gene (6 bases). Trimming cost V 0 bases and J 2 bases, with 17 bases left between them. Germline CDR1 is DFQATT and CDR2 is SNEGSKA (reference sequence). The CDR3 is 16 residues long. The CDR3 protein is CSARDLNGGVTYEQYF. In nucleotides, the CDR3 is TGCAGTGCTAGAGATCTCAACGGGGGAGTTACCTACGAGCAGTACTTC.

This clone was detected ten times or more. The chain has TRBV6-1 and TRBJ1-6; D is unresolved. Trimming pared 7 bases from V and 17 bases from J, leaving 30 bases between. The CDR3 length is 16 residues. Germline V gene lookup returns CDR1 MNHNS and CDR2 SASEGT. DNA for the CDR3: TGTGCCAGCACAGCGGATCTCTCTCGGCTCTCCTTTATGGTCCACTTT. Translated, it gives CASTADLSRLSFMVHF.

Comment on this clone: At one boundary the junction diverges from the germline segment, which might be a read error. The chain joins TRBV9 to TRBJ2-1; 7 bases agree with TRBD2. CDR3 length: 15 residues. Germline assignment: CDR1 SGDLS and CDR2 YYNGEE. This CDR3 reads CASRVGSGIYNEQFF. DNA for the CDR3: TGTGCAAGCAGAGTAGGGAGCGGGATCTACAATGAGCAGTTCTTC.

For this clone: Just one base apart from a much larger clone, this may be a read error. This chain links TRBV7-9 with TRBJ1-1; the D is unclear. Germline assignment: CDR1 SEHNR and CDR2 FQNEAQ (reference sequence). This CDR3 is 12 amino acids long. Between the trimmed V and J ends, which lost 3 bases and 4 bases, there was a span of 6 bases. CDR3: CASSFSCTEAFF. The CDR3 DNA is TGTGCCAGCAGCTTTAGTTGCACTGAAGCTTTCTTT.

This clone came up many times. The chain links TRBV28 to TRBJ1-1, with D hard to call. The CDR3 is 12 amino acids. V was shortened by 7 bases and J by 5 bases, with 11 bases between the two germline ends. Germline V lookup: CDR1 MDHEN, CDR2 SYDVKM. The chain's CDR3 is CASTEQGTEAFF. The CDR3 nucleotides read TGTGCCAGCACCGAACAAGGGACTGAAGCTTTCTTT.

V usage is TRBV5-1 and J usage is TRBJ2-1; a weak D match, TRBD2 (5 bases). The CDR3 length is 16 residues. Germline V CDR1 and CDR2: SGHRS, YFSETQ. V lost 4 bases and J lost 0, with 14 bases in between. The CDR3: CASSGGLRSSYNEQFF. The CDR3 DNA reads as TGCGCCAGCAGCGGCGGACTTAGGAGCTCCTACAATGAGCAGTTCTTC.

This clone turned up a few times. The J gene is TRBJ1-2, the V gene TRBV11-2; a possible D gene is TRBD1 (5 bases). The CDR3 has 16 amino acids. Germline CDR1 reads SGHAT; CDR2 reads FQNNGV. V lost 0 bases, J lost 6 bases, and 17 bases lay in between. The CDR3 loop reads CASSLDPQGTVDGYTF. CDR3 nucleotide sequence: TGTGCCAGCAGCTTAGATCCCCAGGGAACGGTTGATGGCTACACCTTC.

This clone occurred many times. The CDR3 here is CASSLVAGTQPQHF. CDR3 coding DNA: TGCGCCAGCAGCTTGGTTGCAGGTACTCAGCCCCAGCATTTT. The chain is built from TRBV5-1 and TRBJ1-5; D is ambiguous. The V and J ends lost 0 bases and 6 bases respectively, with 10 bases between them. The CDR3 spans 14 residues. The germline gives CDR1 SGHRS, CDR2 YFSETQ.

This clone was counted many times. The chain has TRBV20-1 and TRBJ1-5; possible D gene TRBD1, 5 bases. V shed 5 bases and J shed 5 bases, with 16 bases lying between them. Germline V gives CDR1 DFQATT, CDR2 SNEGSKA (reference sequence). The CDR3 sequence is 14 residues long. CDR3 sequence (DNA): TGCAGTGCTCCCAAGGACGGGGGTGATCAGCCCCAGCATTTT. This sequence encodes CSAPKDGGDQPQHF.

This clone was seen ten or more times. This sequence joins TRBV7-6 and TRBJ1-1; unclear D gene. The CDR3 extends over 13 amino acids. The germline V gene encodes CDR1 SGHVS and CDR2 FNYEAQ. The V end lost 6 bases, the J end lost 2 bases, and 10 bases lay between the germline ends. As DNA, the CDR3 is TGTGCCAGCAGTGGAGAGCCTAACACTGAAGCTTTCTTT. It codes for CASSGEPNTEAFF.

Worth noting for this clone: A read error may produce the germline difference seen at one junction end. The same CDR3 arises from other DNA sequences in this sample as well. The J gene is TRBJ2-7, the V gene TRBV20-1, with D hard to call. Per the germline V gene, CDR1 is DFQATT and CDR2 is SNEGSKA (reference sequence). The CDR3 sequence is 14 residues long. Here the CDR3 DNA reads TGCAGCGCTAGAGAGCCGACTTCACACTACGAGCAGTACTTC. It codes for CSAREPTSHYEQYF.

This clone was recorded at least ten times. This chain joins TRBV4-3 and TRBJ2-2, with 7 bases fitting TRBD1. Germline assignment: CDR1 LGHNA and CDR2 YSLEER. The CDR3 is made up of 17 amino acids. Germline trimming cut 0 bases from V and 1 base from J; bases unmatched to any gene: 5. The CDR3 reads CASSQDIRTGNTGELFF. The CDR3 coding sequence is TGCGCCAGCAGCCAAGATATCAGGACAGGGAACACCGGGGAGCTGTTTTTT.

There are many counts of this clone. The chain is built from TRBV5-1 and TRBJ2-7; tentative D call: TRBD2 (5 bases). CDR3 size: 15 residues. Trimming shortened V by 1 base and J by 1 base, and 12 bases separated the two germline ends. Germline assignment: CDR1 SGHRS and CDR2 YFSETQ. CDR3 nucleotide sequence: TGCGCCAGCAGCTTGTCGGGGATGGGTTCCTACGAGCAGTACTTC. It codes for CASSLSGMGSYEQYF.

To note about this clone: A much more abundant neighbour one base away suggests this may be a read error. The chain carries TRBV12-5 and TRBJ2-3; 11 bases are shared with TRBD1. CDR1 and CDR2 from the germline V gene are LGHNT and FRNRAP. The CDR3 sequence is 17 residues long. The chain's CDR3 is CSSGFTEDRGPKDTQYF. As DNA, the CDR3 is TGTTCTAGTGGTTTTACCGAGGACAGGGGGCCTAAAGATACGCAGTATTTT.

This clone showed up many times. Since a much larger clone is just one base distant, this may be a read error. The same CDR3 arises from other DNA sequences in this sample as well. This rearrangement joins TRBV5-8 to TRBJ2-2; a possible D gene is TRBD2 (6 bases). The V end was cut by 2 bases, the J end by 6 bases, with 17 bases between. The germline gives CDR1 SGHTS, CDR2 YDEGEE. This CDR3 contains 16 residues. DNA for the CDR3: TGTGCCAGCAGCTTATATTTCCCCACTAGCTCCGGGGAGCTGTTTTTT. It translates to CASSLYFPTSSGELFF.

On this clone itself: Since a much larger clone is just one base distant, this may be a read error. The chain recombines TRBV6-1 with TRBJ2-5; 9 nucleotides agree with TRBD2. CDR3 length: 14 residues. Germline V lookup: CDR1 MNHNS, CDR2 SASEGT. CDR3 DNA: TGTTCCAGCAGCCCCGGGACTAGCCCCGAGACCCAGTACTTC. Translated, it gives CSSSPGTSPETQYF.

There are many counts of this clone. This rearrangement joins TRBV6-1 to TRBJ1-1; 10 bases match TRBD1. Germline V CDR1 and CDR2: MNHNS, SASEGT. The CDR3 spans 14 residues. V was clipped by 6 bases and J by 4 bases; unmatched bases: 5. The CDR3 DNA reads TGTGCCAGCAGGACAGGGGGCTTGGGCACTGAAGCTTTCTTT. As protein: CASRTGGLGTEAFF.

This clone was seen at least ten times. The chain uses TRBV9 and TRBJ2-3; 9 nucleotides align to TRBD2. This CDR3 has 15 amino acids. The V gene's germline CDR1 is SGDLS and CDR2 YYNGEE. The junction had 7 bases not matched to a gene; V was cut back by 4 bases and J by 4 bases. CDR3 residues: CASSYSGSRADTQYF. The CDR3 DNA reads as TGTGCCAGCAGCTATAGCGGGAGTAGGGCAGATACGCAGTATTTT.

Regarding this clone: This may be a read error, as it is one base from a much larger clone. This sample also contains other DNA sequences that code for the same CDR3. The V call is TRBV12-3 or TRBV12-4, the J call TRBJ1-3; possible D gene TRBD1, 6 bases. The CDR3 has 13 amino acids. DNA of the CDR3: TGTGCCAGCAGGCGGGACACAGAAAACACGATATATTTT. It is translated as CASRRDTENTIYF.

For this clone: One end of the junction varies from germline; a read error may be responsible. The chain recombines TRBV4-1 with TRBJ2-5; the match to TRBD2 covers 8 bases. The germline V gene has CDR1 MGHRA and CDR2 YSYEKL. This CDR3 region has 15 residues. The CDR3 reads CVSSQGAGVRDTQYF. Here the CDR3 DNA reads TGCGTCAGCAGCCAAGGAGCGGGAGTGAGAGATACCCAGTACTTC.

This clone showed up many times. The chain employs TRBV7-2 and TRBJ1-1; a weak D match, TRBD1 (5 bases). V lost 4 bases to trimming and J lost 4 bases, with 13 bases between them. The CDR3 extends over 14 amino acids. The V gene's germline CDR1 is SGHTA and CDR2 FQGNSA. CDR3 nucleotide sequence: TGTGCCAGCAGCTGGGGCAGGTTACCCACTGAAGCTTTCTTT. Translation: CASSWGRLPTEAFF.

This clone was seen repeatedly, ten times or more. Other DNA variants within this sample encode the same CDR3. Here the CDR3 DNA reads TGTGCCAGCATCCCCTCAGGGAACACTGAAGCTTTCTTT. This encodes CASIPSGNTEAFF. The chain is built from TRBV5-5 and TRBJ1-1; D uncertain. The CDR3 is made up of 13 amino acids. Germline lookup yields CDR1 SGHKS and CDR2 YYEKEE (reference sequence). Trimming cost V 6 bases and J 1 base, with 10 bases left between them.

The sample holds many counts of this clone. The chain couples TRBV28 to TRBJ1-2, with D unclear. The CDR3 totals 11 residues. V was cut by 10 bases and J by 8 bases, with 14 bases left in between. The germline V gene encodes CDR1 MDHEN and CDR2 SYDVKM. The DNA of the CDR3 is TGTGCCACTGGGGTTAGAGGGGGCTACACCTTC. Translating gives CATGVRGGYTF.